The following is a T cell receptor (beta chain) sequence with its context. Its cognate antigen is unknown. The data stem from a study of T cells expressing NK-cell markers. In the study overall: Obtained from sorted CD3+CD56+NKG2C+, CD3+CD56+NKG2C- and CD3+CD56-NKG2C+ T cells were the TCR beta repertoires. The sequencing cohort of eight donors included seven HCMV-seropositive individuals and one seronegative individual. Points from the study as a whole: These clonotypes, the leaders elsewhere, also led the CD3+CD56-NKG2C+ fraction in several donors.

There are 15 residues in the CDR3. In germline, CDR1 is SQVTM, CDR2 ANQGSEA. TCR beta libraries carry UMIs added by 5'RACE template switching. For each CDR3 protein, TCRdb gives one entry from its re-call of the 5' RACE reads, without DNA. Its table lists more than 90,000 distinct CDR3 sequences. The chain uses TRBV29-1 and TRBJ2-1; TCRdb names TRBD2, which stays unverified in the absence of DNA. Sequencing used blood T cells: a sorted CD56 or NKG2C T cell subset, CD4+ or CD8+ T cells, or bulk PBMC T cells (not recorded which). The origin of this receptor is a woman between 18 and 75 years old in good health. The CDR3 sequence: CSVEWRLAFNNEQFF.